These 8 T cell receptor beta chains were all obtained from the same sample, sequenced in a study of Ad26.COV2.S vaccination and SARS-CoV-2 variants. Profiled with immunoSEQ multiplex PCR; TCRdb holds only in-frame clones, not every one. The data show roughly 700,000 clones, with around 89% seen just once and roughly 1.5% held by the top ten. Treatment of the sample: over 15 received Ad26.COV2.S at low or high dose, single or two shots; 5 received placebo; per-sample allocation not given. The samples date from day 63 after the first vaccine or placebo injection. Sequencing used peripheral blood, obtained in a trial of Ad26.COV2.S vaccine versus placebo. Receptors originate from a person aged 18-65 years who received the Ad26.COV2.S COVID-19 vaccine or a placebo.

The chain couples TRBV18 to TRBJ2-3; D might be TRBD1 (6 bases). CDR1 is KGHSH and CDR2 is LQKENI in the germline V gene. The V gene lost 0 bases and the J gene lost 4 bases, with 14 bases spanning the gap. This CDR3 is 16 amino acids long. The CDR3 DNA is TGTGCCAGCTCACCACCCCGACAGGTGAACGCAGATACGCAGTATTTT. Translation: CASSPPRQVNADTQYF.

This clone was picked up a small number of times. The gene calls are TRBV4-3 and TRBJ1-6, with TRBD1 matching over 7 bases. The V and J ends lost 0 bases and 7 bases, in that order; junction bases with no gene match: 6. CDR1 and CDR2 (germline): LGHNA, YSLEER. The CDR3 length is 16 residues. The CDR3 DNA sequence: TGCGCCAGCAGCCAAGACGACAGGGTCCCGAATTCACCCCTCCACTTT. Its translation is CASSQDDRVPNSPLHF.

The rearrangement links TRBV19 to TRBJ1-1; 7 bases agree with TRBD1. Germline loops: CDR1 LNHDA, CDR2 SQIVND (reference sequence). Trimming removed 3 bases from V and 6 bases from J; junction bases left unmatched: 7. This CDR3 has 14 amino acids. The CDR3 spells CASSMLDREAEAFF. The CDR3 DNA sequence: TGTGCCAGTAGTATGTTAGACAGGGAGGCTGAAGCTTTCTTT.

This chain joins TRBV6-5 and TRBJ2-5, with 9 nucleotides matching TRBD1. V lost 2 bases to trimming and J lost 5 bases; unmatched junction nucleotides: 3. CDR3 size: 14 residues. Germline CDR1 and CDR2: MNHEY and SVGAGI. For the CDR3, the DNA is TGTGCCAGCAGTTACGGGACAGGGCTGGAGACCCAGTACTTC. It specifies CASSYGTGLETQYF.

The chain links TRBV6-6 to TRBJ1-1, with no clear D. Trimming cost V 6 bases and J 0 bases, with 11 bases left between them. This CDR3 spans 14 amino acids. The germline gives CDR1 MNHNY, CDR2 SVGAGI (reference sequence). CDR3 sequence (DNA): TGTGCCAGCAGCCTCGTTGGGATGAACACTGAAGCTTTCTTT. Protein: CASSLVGMNTEAFF.

This chain uses TRBV18 with TRBJ2-3; D is perhaps TRBD2 (6 bases). The germline gives CDR1 KGHSH, CDR2 LQKENI. The CDR3 totals 14 residues. Trimming pared 3 bases from V and 7 bases from J, leaving 14 bases between. DNA of the CDR3: TGTGCCAGCTCACCGGAGGGAGCGTTTCATACGCAGTATTTT. Its protein product is CASSPEGAFHTQYF.

This chain joins TRBV5-1 and TRBJ2-5; 9 bases are a match to TRBD1. The CDR3 runs 14 residues. J was trimmed by 5 bases and V by 3 bases; bases with no gene match: 5. Germline V gene lookup returns CDR1 SGHRS and CDR2 YFSETQ. CDR3 region: CASSSGTGTETQYF. CDR3 nucleotide sequence: TGCGCCAGCAGCTCCGGGACAGGGACGGAGACCCAGTACTTC.

The chain employs TRBV6-5 and TRBJ1-2, with TRBD1 matching 7 bases. V dropped 2 bases and J dropped 7; count of bases not matched to a gene: 7. Germline CDR1 and CDR2: MNHEY and SVGAGI. CDR3 size: 14 residues. CDR3 sequence: CASSYGRQGPGYTF. For the CDR3, the DNA is TGTGCCAGCAGTTACGGAAGACAGGGTCCTGGCTACACCTTC.